This paragraph covers one T cell receptor (beta chain) sequence. TCRdb's table, derived via immunoSEQ multiplex PCR, lists solely in-frame clones and lacks some. Of roughly 110,000 clones detected, around 84% appear once; the ten largest clones hold roughly 1.4%. CDR1 and CDR2 (germline): LGHDT, YNNKEL (reference sequence). The CDR3 runs 14 residues. The ends were cut back, 5 bases at V and 1 base at J, with 9 bases in the middle. This entry comes from a study of blood T cell repertoires in COVID-19. In the study overall: There were acute and convalescent COVID-19 samples, and they came from the United States, Italy and Spain. From T cells, B-cell-depleted T cells, or PBMCs came the material, which was cDNA or gDNA.

V gene TRBV3-1 (or the pseudogene TRBV3-2) combines with J gene TRBJ1-3; tentative D call: TRBD1 (5 bases). This sequence was found in a man aged 40-49 years with acute or convalescent COVID-19. Specimen: peripheral blood. The CDR3 spells CASSSRGSGNTIYF. The CDR3 DNA reads as TGTGCCAGCAGCTCGCGGGGGTCTGGAAACACCATATATTTT.